This T cell receptor (beta chain) was obtained from a study of Tregs in tolerant kidney transplant recipients. Study-wide points: Validation in larger populations is needed because few patients were studied.

Sequenced by immunoSEQ multiplex PCR; TCRdb stores in-frame clones only, minus some. Its table lists about 30,000 clones. With regard to this clone: Its antigen is as yet unknown.

This sequence originates from a human donor who received a combined kidney and bone marrow transplant. The sample here was CD8+ T cells from blood, taken before the transplant.

CDR3 sequence: CASSLGGLENIQYF. The DNA read from the CDR3 is TGTGCCAGCAGCTTAGGAGGACTAGAAAACATT. The rearrangement joins TRBV7-2 to TRBJ2-4; 7 nucleotides line up with TRBD2. The read falls 3 residues short of the CDR3 end, and the missing part is taken from the germline J gene. In germline, CDR1 is SGHTA, CDR2 FQGNSA. This CDR3 is built from 14 residues. V was pared by 1 base and J by 5 bases, with 2 bases of the junction left unmatched.